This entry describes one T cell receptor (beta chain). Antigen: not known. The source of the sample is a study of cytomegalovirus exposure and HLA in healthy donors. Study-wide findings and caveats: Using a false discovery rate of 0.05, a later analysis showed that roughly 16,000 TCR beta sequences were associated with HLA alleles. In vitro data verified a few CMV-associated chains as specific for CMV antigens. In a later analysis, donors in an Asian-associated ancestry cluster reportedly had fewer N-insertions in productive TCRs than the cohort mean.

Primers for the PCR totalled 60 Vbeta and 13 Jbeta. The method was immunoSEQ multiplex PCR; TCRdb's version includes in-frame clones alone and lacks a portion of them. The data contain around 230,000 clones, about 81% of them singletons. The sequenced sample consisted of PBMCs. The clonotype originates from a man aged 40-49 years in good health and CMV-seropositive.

The CDR3 DNA reads TGTGCCAGCAGTTACGACAGGGGGAATCAGCCCCAGCATTTT. As protein: CASSYDRGNQPQHF. The chain joins TRBV6-6 to TRBJ1-5; 9 bases agree with TRBD1. Germline V CDR1 and CDR2: MNHNY, SVGAGI (reference sequence). The CDR3 runs to 14 residues. The V segment lost 2 bases and the J segment 4 bases; nucleotides outside the gene matches: 0.